The T cell receptor (beta chain) under discussion was sequenced for a study of PD-L1 blockade in urothelial cancer. Study as a whole: Patients previously received 0 to 3 chemotherapy regimens. Peripheral blood specimens exhibited a median yield of around 140,000 T cells.

This table comes from immunoSEQ multiplex PCR, and its TCRdb copy is limited to in-frame clones, with some not included. There are just under 45,000 clones in the sample; approximately 90% occur only once, and roughly 13% lies in the top ten. Per germline, CDR1 SGHRS and CDR2 YFSETQ. V lost 7 bases, J lost 5 bases, and 19 bases lay in between. The CDR3 covers 15 residues. This TCR was sampled from a woman aged 55-70 years with urothelial cancer. The chain links TRBV5-1 to TRBJ2-1; D possibly corresponds to TRBD2 (6 bases). The input for sequencing was PBMCs, taken around atezolizumab (anti-PD-L1) treatment. The CDR3 coding sequence is TGCGCCAGCTTCCCTTCCGGGAGAATCCACAATGAGCAGTTCTTC. Translating gives CASFPSGRIHNEQFF. Full variable domain (outside the CDR3, taken from reference TRBV5-1 and TRBJ2-1): KAGVTQTPRYLIKTRGQQVTLSCSPISGHRSVSWYQQTPGQGLQFLFEYFSETQRNKGNFPGRFSGRQFSNSRSEMNVSTLELGDSALYLCASFPSGRIHNEQFFGPGTRLTVL.